The 28 T cell receptor beta chains presented below share a single source sample, sequenced in a study of OX40 agonist ivuxolimab in advanced cancers. The method was immunoSEQ multiplex PCR; TCRdb's version includes in-frame clones alone and lacks a portion of them. This sample has fewer than 15,000 clones, with roughly 84% found just once. The source material was CD4+ or CD8+ T cells sorted from blood, sampled in a trial of the OX40 agonist ivuxolimab. The source of these receptors is an adult with an advanced solid tumor such as melanoma, head and neck, liver or kidney cancer.

This chain joins TRBV6-5 and TRBJ2-1; 8 positions match TRBD2. From germline, CDR1 is MNHEY and CDR2 SVGAGI. Trimming cost V 10 bases and J 0 bases; bases outside gene matches: 8. CDR3 length equals 15 residues. The CDR3 sequence: CAMSVGTSSYNEQFF. In nucleotides, the CDR3 is TGTGCCATGAGTGTTGGGACTAGCTCCTACAATGAGCAGTTCTTC.

Comments on this clone: One end of the junction does not line up with germline, which may come from a read error. Here the CDR3 reads CASSLGDPGTNEF. Written as DNA, the CDR3 is TGTGCCAGCAGCCTTGGCGACCCCGGGACAAATGAGTTC. This rearrangement joins TRBV7-6 to TRBJ2-7; D is possibly TRBD1 (6 bases). The CDR3 is 13 residues long. The germline V gene encodes CDR1 SGHVS and CDR2 FNYEAQ. The complete variable domain, with remaining parts taken from reference TRBV7-6 and TRBJ2-7, reads GAGVSQSPRYKVTKRGQDVALRCDPISGHVSLYWYRQALGQGPEFLTYFNYEAQQDKSGLPNDRFSAERPEGSISTLTIQRTEQRDSAMYRCASSLGDPGTNEFGPGTRLTVT.

The V and J genes are TRBV27 and TRBJ2-7; D is ambiguous. Per the germline V gene, CDR1 is MNHEY and CDR2 is SMNVEV (reference sequence). Trimming removed 2 bases at V and 2 bases at J, with 7 bases between. This CDR3 region has 13 residues. CDR3 coding DNA: TGTGCCAGCAGTTTAGCTCAGGCCTACGAGCAGTACTTC. It yields the protein CASSLAQAYEQYF.

This sequence joins TRBV11-2 and TRBJ2-7, with 9 bases fitting TRBD2. Germline loops: CDR1 SGHAT, CDR2 FQNNGV. V was clipped by 1 base and J by 6 bases; unmatched bases: 7. The CDR3 has 15 amino acids. CDR3 sequence (DNA): TGTGCCAGCAGCTTAGGGGCGGGAGGGCCCTCCGAGCAGTACTTC. Protein sequence: CASSLGAGGPSEQYF. Using reference TRBV11-2 and TRBJ2-7 for the parts outside the CDR3, the full variable domain is EAGVAQSPRYKIIEKRQSVAFWCNPISGHATLYWYQQILGQGPKLLIQFQNNGVVDDSQLPKDRFSAERLKGVDSTLKIQPAKLEDSAVYLCASSLGAGGPSEQYFGPGTRLTVT.

The V and J genes are TRBV19 and TRBJ1-5, with D tentatively TRBD1 (6 bases). This CDR3 spans 15 amino acids. With 3 bases removed from V and 2 bases from J, the gap between germline ends came to 11 bases. The germline gives CDR1 LNHDA, CDR2 SQIVND (reference sequence). The CDR3 DNA is TGTGCCAGTAGTATCAGGGGAGAAGGCAATCAGCCCCAGCATTTT. Translation: CASSIRGEGNQPQHF.

The chain has TRBV7-8 and TRBJ2-3; perhaps TRBD1 as D (6 bases). Trimming stripped 9 bases from V and 4 bases from J, with 20 bases between. This CDR3 contains 15 residues. Germline V CDR1 and CDR2: SGHVS, FQNEAQ. CDR3 sequence: CASWERTGIPDTQYF. The CDR3 nucleotides are TGTGCCAGTTGGGAACGAACAGGGATCCCAGATACGCAGTATTTT.

The rearrangement uses TRBV6-5 and TRBJ2-7; 10 nucleotides align to TRBD2. The CDR3 contains 14 residues. V shed 5 bases and J 2 bases; nucleotides not matched to a gene: 3. From germline, CDR1 is MNHEY and CDR2 SVGAGI. CDR3 nucleotides: TGTGCCAGCAGTAATAGCGGGAGGCCCTACGAGCAGTACTTC. Protein: CASSNSGRPYEQYF.

This chain links TRBV27 with TRBJ2-7; possibly TRBD1 or TRBD2 for D (6 bases each). Germline V lookup: CDR1 MNHEY, CDR2 SMNVEV (reference sequence). Deletions cut 6 bases from V and 1 base from J, with 22 bases between. There are 17 residues in the CDR3. The CDR3: CASRRVGGRPISYEQYF. The CDR3 DNA sequence: TGTGCCAGCAGGAGGGTGGGGGGCCGACCAATATCCTACGAGCAGTACTTC.

V and J are TRBV7-2 and TRBJ2-7; 9 bases agree with TRBD1. V lost 5 bases, J lost 4 bases, and 6 bases stayed unmatched. This CDR3 has 14 amino acids. Germline V gene sequence: CDR1 SGHTA, CDR2 FQGNSA. Written as DNA, the CDR3 is TGTGCCAGCAGCCCGACAGGGGGTGGGTACGAGCAGTACTTC. Translated: CASSPTGGGYEQYF.

The chain uses TRBV7-9 and TRBJ2-7; D is perhaps TRBD2 (6 bases). CDR1 and CDR2 from the germline V gene are SEHNR and FQNEAQ (reference sequence). CDR3 length: 15 amino acids. V lost 2 bases, J lost 3 bases, and 14 bases lay in between. The DNA for the CDR3 is TGTGCCAGCAGCTTATTGGGCCCGGGAGACTACGAGCAGTACTTC. This translates into CASSLLGPGDYEQYF. Variable domain in full (rest from reference TRBV7-9 and TRBJ2-7): DTGVSQNPRHKITKRGQNVTFRCDPISEHNRLYWYRQTLGQGPEFLTYFQNEAQLEKSRLLSDRFSAERPKGSFSTLEIQRTEQGDSAMYLCASSLLGPGDYEQYFGPGTRLTVT.

The chain carries TRBV6-4 and TRBJ1-5, with D perhaps TRBD1 (5 bases). This CDR3 spans 14 amino acids. Germline V gives CDR1 MRHNA, CDR2 SNTAGT. Trimming took off 5 bases at V and 0 bases at J, with 8 bases between the two ends. CDR3 nucleotide sequence: TGTGCCAGCAGTTACGACAGTAGCAATCAGCCCCAGCATTTT. This sequence encodes CASSYDSSNQPQHF.

This clone has a handful of counts. This chain joins TRBV7-9 and TRBJ2-5, with D possibly matching TRBD2 (6 bases). This CDR3 spans 16 amino acids. Germline-derived CDR1 and CDR2 are SEHNR and FQNEAQ (reference sequence). Trimming took 5 bases from V and 2 from J, leaving 18 bases between them. The CDR3 DNA reads as TGTGCCAGCAGCACCCCCTCGGGGGACCCGCAAGAGACCCAGTACTTC. Its protein is CASSTPSGDPQETQYF.

The genes are TRBV27 and TRBJ1-2; D remains ambiguous. The CDR3 is made up of 15 amino acids. The germline V gene encodes CDR1 MNHEY and CDR2 SMNVEV (reference sequence). Trimming took 5 bases from V and 2 from J, leaving 15 bases between them. CDR3 residues: CASSLYYTENYGYTF. The CDR3 coding sequence is TGTGCCAGCAGTCTATACTACACAGAAAACTATGGCTACACCTTC.

The rearrangement joins TRBV7-2 to TRBJ2-5, with 11 positions matching TRBD2. The CDR3 is made up of 18 amino acids. Germline trimming cut 4 bases from V and 0 bases from J; bases unmatched to any gene: 10. Germline V gene sequence: CDR1 SGHTA, CDR2 FQGNSA. CDR3 sequence (DNA): TGTGCCAGCAGCTGGCCGGGACTAGCGGTTCAGTACCAAGAGACCCAGTACTTC. Amino acids: CASSWPGLAVQYQETQYF.

This clone was observed a few times. The rearrangement uses TRBV5-6 and TRBJ1-2; D gene uncertain. Trimming cost V 1 base and J 1 base, with 8 bases left between them. Germline V gene data show CDR1 as SGHDT and CDR2 as YYEEEE. The CDR3 is 14 residues long. The CDR3 DNA reads TGTGCCAGCAGCTTGTATAACAGTAACTATGGCTACACCTTC. Its protein is CASSLYNSNYGYTF.

This sequence joins TRBV9 and TRBJ2-3, with no clear D. The CDR3 is 16 residues long. Trimming left V 4 bases short and J 2 bases short, with 17 bases between. Germline loops: CDR1 SGDLS, CDR2 YYNGEE. For the CDR3, the DNA is TGTGCCAGCAGCATCTATTCCGGGTTCGACACAGATACGCAGTATTTT. Amino acid sequence: CASSIYSGFDTDTQYF.

This clone occurred once. DNA of the CDR3: TGTGCCAGCTCCCAGGACAGGGTCACAGATACGCAGTATTTT. It yields the protein CASSQDRVTDTQYF. The chain recombines TRBV27 with TRBJ2-3, with TRBD1 matching 8 bases. Germline V gives CDR1 MNHEY, CDR2 SMNVEV (reference sequence). CDR3 length: 14 amino acids. After removal of 8 bases from V and 2 bases from J, the junction contained 6 bases not matched to a gene.

This clone was observed a handful of times. This sample also contains other DNA sequences that code for the same CDR3. The rearrangement links TRBV7-3 to TRBJ2-3; D may correspond to TRBD1 or TRBD2 (7 bases each). Per the germline V gene, CDR1 is SGHTA and CDR2 is FQGTGA. This CDR3 region has 15 residues. V lost 5 bases and J lost 2, with 14 bases in between. This CDR3 reads CASSPGGGPTDTQYF. The CDR3 bases are TGTGCCAGCAGCCCAGGGGGGGGGCCCACAGATACGCAGTATTTT.

The chain combines TRBV19 with TRBJ1-2; D unclear. CDR3 length equals 19 residues. V dropped 5 bases and J dropped 5 bases, with 30 bases sitting between them. Germline values: CDR1 LNHDA, CDR2 SQIVND (reference sequence). CDR3 sequence: CASSAPPSHPRPPLYGYTF. CDR3 coding DNA: TGTGCCAGTAGTGCCCCCCCGTCTCATCCACGCCCTCCTCTGTATGGCTACACCTTC. The variable domain in full, completed from reference TRBV19 and TRBJ1-2, reads DGGITQSPKYLFRKEGQNVTLSCEQNLNHDAMYWYRQDPGQGLRLIYYSQIVNDFQKGDIAEGYSVSREKKESFPLTVTSAQKNPTAFYLCASSAPPSHPRPPLYGYTFGSGTRLTVV.

The rearrangement joins TRBV2 to TRBJ1-6; D gene uncertain. CDR1 SNHLY and CDR2 FYNNEI come from the germline V gene. This CDR3 contains 16 residues. The germline V and J ends were trimmed by 7 bases and 6 bases, with 19 bases remaining between them. The CDR3 protein is CASTDGWSSGNSPLHF. The CDR3 DNA sequence: TGTGCCAGCACCGATGGTTGGTCCAGTGGTAATTCACCCCTCCACTTT.

The chain has TRBV11-3 and TRBJ2-7; 10 bases match TRBD2. This CDR3 has 15 residues. Germline trimming cut 5 bases from V and 3 bases from J; bases unmatched to any gene: 7. Looked up from germline, CDR1 is SGHNT and CDR2 is YENEEA. The CDR3 nucleotides read TGTGCCAGCAGCACCCGGACTAGCGGCCACTACGAGCAGTACTTC. This gives the protein CASSTRTSGHYEQYF.

V gene TRBV10-3 combines with J gene TRBJ2-3; D call uncertain. This CDR3 has 13 amino acids. V shed 4 bases and J shed 5 bases, with 10 bases lying between them. Germline V gives CDR1 ENHRY, CDR2 SYGVKD. The CDR3 is CAISGRTEDTQYF. CDR3 coding DNA: TGTGCCATCAGTGGACGGACCGAAGATACGCAGTATTTT.

This chain joins TRBV28 and TRBJ2-5; maybe TRBD1 (6 bases). The J call may be incorrect, as the DNA end agrees better with TRBJ2-7. Germline assignment: CDR1 MDHEN and CDR2 SYDVKM. The CDR3 extends over 14 amino acids. CDR3 sequence reads: CASRLRQELYEQYF. As DNA, the CDR3 is TGTGCCAGCAGGCTGAGACAGGAACTCTACGAGCAGTACTTC.

This clone appeared once. This chain joins TRBV27 and TRBJ2-7; D is unclear. Trimming pared 0 bases from V and 2 bases from J, leaving 5 bases between. Germline lookup yields CDR1 MNHEY and CDR2 SMNVEV (reference sequence). CDR3 length equals 13 residues. As DNA, the CDR3 is TGTGCCAGCAGTTTATCGAGTACCTACGAGCAGTACTTC. Encoded protein: CASSLSSTYEQYF.

The CDR3 DNA is TGTGCCAGCAGCGTGACGGGGGACTGGAACCCCTACGAGCAGTACTTC. It yields the protein CASSVTGDWNPYEQYF. The rearrangement uses TRBV5-4 and TRBJ2-7; D possibly corresponds to TRBD2 (6 bases). Germline assignment: CDR1 SGHNT and CDR2 YYREEE (reference sequence). The CDR3 has 16 amino acids. V was cut by 4 bases and J by 2 bases, with 19 bases left in between. The full variable domain, completed using reference TRBV5-4 and TRBJ2-7, is ETGVTQSPTHLIKTRGQQVTLRCSSQSGHNTVSWYQQALGQGPQFIFQYYREEENGRGNFPPRFSGLQFPNYSSELNVNALELDDSALYLCASSVTGDWNPYEQYFGPGTRLTVT.

The chain couples TRBV2 to TRBJ1-1, with a possible D match to TRBD1 (5 bases). The CDR3 consists of 15 residues. The V and J ends lost 3 bases and 1 base respectively, with 12 bases between them. Germline assignment: CDR1 SNHLY and CDR2 FYNNEI. As DNA, the CDR3 is TGTGCCAGCAGTGATCCCCGGACACAGAACACTGAAGCTTTCTTT. The encoded protein is CASSDPRTQNTEAFF.

The chain employs TRBV19 and TRBJ2-7; 7 nucleotides line up with TRBD1. This CDR3 region has 16 residues. The trim removed 5 bases at V and 0 bases at J, leaving 10 bases unmatched. The germline gives CDR1 LNHDA, CDR2 SQIVND (reference sequence). CDR3 sequence reads: CASSERQGRSSYEQYF. The CDR3 region has the DNA TGTGCCAGTAGTGAGCGACAGGGAAGGAGCTCCTACGAGCAGTACTTC.

The J gene is TRBJ2-7, the V gene TRBV11-3; no clear D. This CDR3 is built from 11 residues. Germline CDR1 SGHNT, CDR2 YENEEA. V was shortened by 7 bases and J by 9 bases, with 13 bases between the two germline ends. The CDR3 coding sequence is TGTGCCAGCAAAGCTTGTTCGTGGCAGTACTTC. Encoded protein: CASKACSWQYF.